The next 5 T cell receptor beta chains were all read from a single sample in a study of cytomegalovirus exposure and HLA in healthy donors. The study ran its PCR with 60 Vbeta and 13 Jbeta primers. Using immunoSEQ multiplex PCR, the repertoire was profiled, and TCRdb retains in-frame clones only, with some absent. The table records around 140,000 clones, around 81% of them present only once. What was sequenced was PBMCs. The origin of the receptors is a middle-aged man in good health and CMV-seronegative.

A note on this clone: Different DNA sequences within this sample yield the same CDR3. The V gene is TRBV19, the J gene TRBJ1-6; TRBD1 aligns across 8 bases. Germline V gene sequence: CDR1 LNHDA, CDR2 SQIVND (reference sequence). V was pared by 5 bases and J by 4 bases, with 4 bases of the junction left unmatched. The CDR3 consists of 15 residues. CDR3 nucleotides: TGTGCCAGTAGTGCAGGGACAGGATATAATTCACCCCTCCACTTT. Translation gives CASSAGTGYNSPLHF.

This chain connects TRBV7-8 to TRBJ2-2, with D uncertain. The CDR3 spans 15 residues. Deletions cut 5 bases from V and 5 bases from J, with 15 bases between. The V gene's germline CDR1 is SGHVS and CDR2 FQNEAQ. CDR3 sequence: CASSPPIRVTGELFF. In nucleotides, the CDR3 is TGTGCCAGCAGCCCCCCCATCCGAGTAACCGGGGAGCTGTTTTTT. Combining the CDR3 with reference TRBV7-8 and TRBJ2-2 gives the whole variable domain GAGVSQSPRYKVAKRGQDVALRCDPISGHVSLFWYQQALGQGPEFLTYFQNEAQLDKSGLPSDRFFAERPEGSVSTLKIQRTQQEDSAVYLCASSPPIRVTGELFFGEGSRLTVL.

The chain recombines TRBV6-6 with TRBJ1-2, with a weak D call TRBD1 (5 bases). V was shortened by 4 bases and J by 8 bases, with 20 bases between the two germline ends. Germline CDR1 MNHNY, CDR2 SVGAGI (reference sequence). The CDR3 sequence is 15 residues long. CDR3 coding DNA: TGTGCCAGCAGTTGGGGGGGACCAGCGGAGAGAGGCTACACCTTC. This translates into CASSWGGPAERGYTF.

This clone has a handful of counts. The chain links TRBV19 to TRBJ1-4, with a possible D match to TRBD1 (6 bases). V dropped 4 bases and J dropped 5 bases, with 14 bases sitting between them. The CDR3 consists of 15 residues. Germline values: CDR1 LNHDA, CDR2 SQIVND (reference sequence). The CDR3 loop is CASSTGQTPNEKLFF. DNA for the CDR3: TGTGCCAGTAGTACCGGACAGACACCCAATGAAAAACTGTTTTTT. The full variable domain, rest sourced from reference TRBV19 and TRBJ1-4, is DGGITQSPKYLFRKEGQNVTLSCEQNLNHDAMYWYRQDPGQGLRLIYYSQIVNDFQKGDIAEGYSVSREKKESFPLTVTSAQKNPTAFYLCASSTGQTPNEKLFFGSGTQLSVL.

J is TRBJ2-3 and V is TRBV2; D not certain. CDR1 and CDR2 (germline): SNHLY, FYNNEI. The CDR3 runs 12 residues. V was clipped by 7 bases and J by 1 base, with 6 bases between them. The CDR3 DNA sequence: TGTGCCAGCAAACCAGGCACAGATACGCAGTATTTT. Its protein product is CASKPGTDTQYF.